Each of the 23 T cell receptor beta chains below was sequenced from the same sample in a study of long-term antiretroviral therapy in people with HIV. Researchers report immunoSEQ v3.0 was run at survey level. TCRdb keeps only in-frame clones here, not all; method: immunoSEQ multiplex PCR. The table lists 35,000 or so clones, around 80% of them singletons. Sample: unsorted PBMCs, taken 2 years after starting antiretroviral therapy. These receptors all come from a woman aged 45-65 years with HIV.

The rearrangement links TRBV7-3 to TRBJ2-5; 10 bases line up with TRBD1. The junction had 9 bases not matched to a gene; V was cut back by 5 bases and J by 3 bases. The CDR3 spans 16 residues. Per the germline V gene, CDR1 is SGHTA and CDR2 is FQGTGA. CDR3 sequence reads: CASSPGQGETEETQYF. The CDR3 bases are TGTGCCAGCAGCCCCGGACAGGGGGAGACCGAAGAGACCCAGTACTTC.

This clone was found once. The chain links TRBV5-4 to TRBJ2-6, with D unclear. CDR3 length: 15 amino acids. The V gene's germline CDR1 is SGHNT and CDR2 YYREEE (reference sequence). Trimming took 1 base from V and 1 from J, leaving 6 bases between them. The CDR3 is CASSLLGSGANVLTF. CDR3 nucleotides: TGTGCCAGCAGCTTGCTCGGATCTGGGGCCAACGTCCTGACTTTC.

The chain has TRBV18 and TRBJ2-7; 11 nucleotides line up with TRBD2. The CDR3 totals 14 residues. The trim removed 3 bases at V and 4 bases at J, leaving 2 bases unmatched. CDR1 is KGHSH and CDR2 is LQKENI in the germline V gene. The CDR3 spells CASSPSGGGYEQYF. As DNA, the CDR3 is TGTGCCAGCTCACCTAGCGGGGGGGGATACGAGCAGTACTTC. Based on the CDR3 plus reference TRBV18 and TRBJ2-7, the full variable domain is NAGVMQNPRHLVRRRGQEARLRCSPMKGHSHVYWYRQLPEEGLKFMVYLQKENIIDESGMPKERFSAEFPKEGPSILRIQQVVRGDSAAYFCASSPSGGGYEQYFGPGTRLTVT.

The gene calls are TRBV29-1 and TRBJ2-3, with D unresolved. With 4 bases removed from V and 8 bases from J, the gap between germline ends came to 7 bases. The CDR3 loop spans 10 amino acids. Germline V gene lookup returns CDR1 SQVTM and CDR2 ANQGSEA. DNA for the CDR3: TGCAGCGTTGTTTGGGGTACGCAGTATTTT. It codes for CSVVWGTQYF.

The chain employs TRBV6-5 and TRBJ2-7; D perhaps matches TRBD2 (5 bases). This CDR3 has 14 residues. V was cut by 2 bases and J by 3 bases, with 11 bases left in between. CDR1 MNHEY and CDR2 SVGAGI come from the germline V gene. The CDR3 nucleotides are TGTGCCAGCAGTTACCGGGATATCAGCTACGAGCAGTACTTC. Residues: CASSYRDISYEQYF.

This clone came up once. This chain uses TRBV6-6 with TRBJ1-3; 9 bases are shared with TRBD1. Germline V gives CDR1 MNHNY, CDR2 SVGAGI (reference sequence). This CDR3 has 16 amino acids. V shed 4 bases and J 4 bases; nucleotides not matched to a gene: 8. CDR3: CASSSATGGTGNTIYF. CDR3 bases: TGTGCCAGCAGTTCTGCTACAGGGGGCACCGGAAACACCATATATTTT.

This CDR3 reads CAWSVGTGGLGGYTF. CDR3 nucleotide sequence: TGTGCCTGGAGTGTAGGGACAGGGGGATTAGGTGGCTACACCTTC. The chain carries TRBV30 and TRBJ1-2; 11 positions match TRBD1. V lost 0 bases, J lost 7 bases, and 7 bases stayed unmatched. The CDR3 contains 15 residues. Germline loops: CDR1 GTSNPN, CDR2 SVGIG (reference sequence).

CDR3 residues: CASSPLAGGSYEQYV. DNA for the CDR3: TGTGCCAGCAGCCCCCTAGCGGGGGGCTCCTACGAGCAGTACGTC. This chain joins TRBV7-8 and TRBJ2-7; 11 nucleotides match TRBD2. V trimming: 5 bases; J trimming: 0 bases; junction bases outside the gene matches: 3. CDR1 is SGHVS and CDR2 is FQNEAQ in the germline V gene. This CDR3 contains 15 residues.

This chain joins TRBV12-5 and TRBJ2-3; 7 bases fit TRBD2. After removal of 3 bases from V and 0 bases from J, the junction contained 6 bases not matched to a gene. This CDR3 contains 16 residues. Germline CDR1 reads LGHNT; CDR2 reads FRNRAP. CDR3 nucleotide sequence: TGTGCTAGTGGTTTAGAAATAGCGGGCAGCACAGATACGCAGTATTTT. It translates to CASGLEIAGSTDTQYF.

Only one count was recorded for this clone. This chain uses TRBV5-1 with TRBJ1-1, with D tentatively TRBD1 (5 bases). V was cut by 4 bases and J by 0 bases, with 16 bases left in between. This CDR3 contains 16 residues. Per the germline V gene, CDR1 is SGHRS and CDR2 is YFSETQ. The CDR3 region is CASSGGRGALNTEAFF. The CDR3 nucleotides are TGCGCCAGCAGCGGGGGGAGGGGCGCGTTGAACACTGAAGCTTTCTTT.

This clone was detected a few times. The rearrangement links TRBV15 to TRBJ2-1; TRBD2 matches 8 bases. The CDR3 has 14 amino acids. CDR1 and CDR2 (germline): LNHNV, YYDKDF (reference sequence). V trimming: 3 bases; J trimming: 8 bases; junction bases outside the gene matches: 6. CDR3 loop: CATSSRGGLDEQFF. The CDR3 DNA is TGTGCCACCAGCAGCCGGGGGGGCCTCGATGAGCAGTTCTTC.

This clone was seen a handful of times. CDR3 nucleotide sequence: TGTGCTAGTGGTTTTCGAGGCGGGGGCTCCTACAATGAGCAGTTCTTC. This gives the protein CASGFRGGGSYNEQFF. This rearrangement joins TRBV12-5 to TRBJ2-1, with 7 positions matching TRBD2. V was clipped by 3 bases and J by 0 bases; unmatched bases: 5. The CDR3 contains 16 residues. Germline CDR1 is LGHNT and CDR2 is FRNRAP.

This chain uses TRBV2 with TRBJ1-5, with D uncertain. V gave up 5 bases and J gave up 3 bases, with 8 bases separating them. The CDR3 has 13 amino acids. Germline V gene lookup returns CDR1 SNHLY and CDR2 FYNNEI. The DNA for the CDR3 is TGTGCCAGCAGTAGAGACACCAATCAGCCCCAGCATTTT. Translating gives CASSRDTNQPQHF.

This clone occurred a few times. The V gene is TRBV19, the J gene TRBJ1-3; D is unresolved. V lost 6 bases to trimming and J lost 1 base, with 10 bases between them. The CDR3 has 14 residues. Germline V CDR1 and CDR2: LNHDA, SQIVND (reference sequence). The DNA for the CDR3 is TGTGCCAGTAGGTCACTGGCGTCTGGAAACACCATATATTTT. Residues: CASRSLASGNTIYF.

The chain combines TRBV4-1 with TRBJ1-2; the D is unclear. The CDR3 sequence is 15 residues long. Trimming left V 2 bases short and J 0 bases short, with 10 bases between. Germline V gene data show CDR1 as MGHRA and CDR2 as YSYEKL. This CDR3 reads CASSQPRRANYGYTF. The CDR3 nucleotides read TGCGCCAGCAGCCAACCCCGAAGGGCTAACTATGGCTACACCTTC.

The chain employs TRBV5-1 and TRBJ1-2; TRBD1 aligns across 8 bases. Germline V gene lookup returns CDR1 SGHRS and CDR2 YFSETQ. Trimming took 4 bases from V and 11 from J; bases not matched to a gene: 13. The CDR3 totals 14 residues. The CDR3 loop reads CASSTTRDRRTYTF. The CDR3 nucleotides read TGCGCCAGCAGCACGACCCGGGACAGGAGAACTTACACCTTC.

The V and J genes are TRBV7-8 and TRBJ2-1, with D tentatively TRBD2 (5 bases). CDR3 length equals 15 residues. Germline CDR1 reads SGHVS; CDR2 reads FQNEAQ. The V gene lost 1 base and the J gene lost 7 bases, with 14 bases spanning the gap. CDR3 DNA: TGTGCCAGCAGCTTAGGAGGGTATAACGCGAATGAGCAGTTCTTC. This translates into CASSLGGYNANEQFF.

The chain has TRBV14 and TRBJ1-1; unclear D gene. V was pared by 2 bases and J by 4 bases, with 5 bases between. Germline values: CDR1 SGHDN, CDR2 FVKESK. The CDR3 runs to 12 residues. CDR3 region: CASSQSRTEAFF. In DNA, the CDR3 is TGTGCCAGCAGCCAATCCCGCACTGAAGCTTTCTTT.

This chain connects TRBV6-6 to TRBJ1-1; D is unclear. In germline, CDR1 is MNHNY, CDR2 SVGAGI (reference sequence). Trimming pared 11 bases from V and 1 base from J, leaving 17 bases between. The CDR3 loop spans 14 amino acids. In DNA form, the CDR3 reads TGTGCCCTCTATCCTCGGGGAGAGAACACTGAAGCTTTCTTT. This sequence encodes CALYPRGENTEAFF.

The V call is TRBV29-1, the J call TRBJ2-3, with D unresolved. Trimming took off 2 bases at V and 5 bases at J, with 11 bases between the two ends. Germline V gives CDR1 SQVTM, CDR2 ANQGSEA. This CDR3 has 13 amino acids. The CDR3 region is CSVETGIGDTQYF. For the CDR3, the DNA is TGCAGCGTTGAAACTGGGATTGGAGATACGCAGTATTTT.

This chain uses TRBV6-5 with TRBJ1-1; D remains unclear. V gave up 7 bases and J gave up 9 bases, with 12 bases separating them. The germline V gene has CDR1 MNHEY and CDR2 SVGAGI. The CDR3 is 11 residues long. Here the CDR3 reads CASTRGDKAFF. The DNA of the CDR3 is TGTGCCAGCACTCGGGGTGATAAAGCTTTCTTT.

The chain couples TRBV18 to TRBJ1-4; 9 nucleotides align to TRBD1. Germline trimming cut 3 bases from V and 4 bases from J; bases unmatched to any gene: 0. From germline, CDR1 is KGHSH and CDR2 LQKENI. The CDR3 is 14 residues long. The CDR3 nucleotides are TGTGCCAGCTCACCGGGACAGGGTAATGAAAAACTGTTTTTT. This translates into CASSPGQGNEKLFF.

The CDR3 loop is CASSVYRETTEQYF. The CDR3 nucleotides read TGTGCCAGCAGCGTATACAGGGAGACTACGGAGCAGTACTTC. The chain couples TRBV9 to TRBJ2-7; tentative D call: TRBD1 (6 bases). This CDR3 is built from 14 residues. V dropped 1 base and J dropped 7 bases, with 15 bases sitting between them. Per the germline V gene, CDR1 is SGDLS and CDR2 is YYNGEE.